Listed below are T cell receptor beta chains from one sample, sequenced in a study of Graves' ophthalmopathy and Graves' hyperthyroidism. TCRdb re-called the multiplex PCR reads with MiXCR, one entry per CDR3 protein. This sample has 500,000 to 600,000 distinct CDR3 sequences, with 39% found just once. Sequencing used peripheral blood or thyroid tissue (not recorded which). The receptor source for this set is an adult man with Graves' hyperthyroidism. The CDR3 runs from the conserved cysteine through the conserved F or W. D genes are given only for firm matches. Where a row states a size, it is once, few, many or the class of an expanded clone; other rows omit it.

size	D	V	J	DNA	CDR3
NA	TRBD1	TRBV29-1	TRBJ2-5	TGCAGCCATGACGACAGGGGTCGGGAGACCCAGTACTTC	CSHDDRGRETQYF
NA	TRBD1	TRBV7-3	TRBJ2-1	TGCGCCAGCAGCCACGCCTCTGTGGGACAGGGGGCGAATGAGCAGTTCTTC	CASSHASVGQGANEQFF
many	TRBD1	TRBV20-1	TRBJ1-6	TGCAGTGCAAAGGACAGGGCGTCCCGGGCAAATAATTCACCCCTCCACTTT	CSAKDRASRANNSPLHF
NA	NA	TRBV19	TRBJ1-4	TGTGCCAGTAGTGCCAGGGGACCGAACACTGAAAAACTGTTTTTT	CASSARGPNTEKLFF
once	NA	TRBV29-1	TRBJ1-3	TGCAGCGTGGGAGGAGTCATGAACACCATATATTTT	CSVGGVMNTIYF
few	NA	TRBV2	TRBJ1-5	TGTGCCAGCAGTGAGGTGGTTTTAGCAAATCAGCCCCAGCATTTT	CASSEVVLANQPQHF
NA	NA	TRBV6-5	TRBJ1-5	TGTGCCAGCAGTTACAAGGGTCAGACGGATCAGCCCCAGCATTTT	CASSYKGQTDQPQHF
NA	NA	TRBV20-1	TRBJ2-1	TGCAGTGCTAGACGGCTAACGGGTTACAATGAGCAGTTCTTC	CSARRLTGYNEQFF
NA	NA	TRBV20-1	TRBJ2-3	TGCAGTGCTATCCCCGGAGCGGACACAGATACGCAGTATTTT	CSAIPGADTDTQYF
many	NA	TRBV10-1	TRBJ1-1	TGCGCCAACAGTCCGCCAGGGATGGCTCCGACTGAAGCTTTCTTT	CANSPPGMAPTEAFF
many	NA	TRBV12-3/TRBV12-4	TRBJ1-2	TGTGCCAGCAGTTTGTATAGGGACGGTGGGGGCTACACCTTC	CASSLYRDGGGYTF
few	NA	TRBV12-3/TRBV12-4	TRBJ2-5	TGTGCCAGCAGTCCCAGGGACCTTAAGTTCTTC	CASSPRDLKFF
few	TRBD1	TRBV20-1	TRBJ2-1	TGCAGTGCTAGGGGGACAGGGGTAGGCAATGAGCAGTTCTTC	CSARGTGVGNEQFF
many	NA	TRBV7-9	TRBJ1-3	TGTGCCAGCAGCCGGGTAGGGAAGGGCCCTGGAAACACCATATATTTT	CASSRVGKGPGNTIYF
many	NA	TRBV5-6	TRBJ1-1	TGTGCCAGCAGCTTGAGGGGACACCTGTTGGCTTTCTTT	CASSLRGHLLAFF
NA	NA	TRBV7-2	TRBJ2-2	TGTGCCAGCAGCCTAAGCACCGGGCCTACGAACACCGGGGAGCTGTTTTTT	CASSLSTGPTNTGELFF
NA	TRBD2	TRBV6-6	TRBJ2-2	TGTGCCAGCAATCCATCGGTGAGGCTAGCGGGAAACACCGGGGAGCTGTTTTTT	CASNPSVRLAGNTGELFF
many	NA	TRBV19	TRBJ1-2	TGTGCCAGTATTGGGGTTGGCTATGGCTACACCTTC	CASIGVGYGYTF
NA	TRBD1	TRBV7-9	TRBJ1-4	TGTGCCAGCAGTTTAAGGACAGGCGCCCTCCCTACAACTAATGAAAAACTGTTTTTT	CASSLRTGALPTTNEKLFF
few	NA	TRBV6-1	TRBJ1-1	TGTGCCAGCAGCCGGGACGGAACCGAAGCTTTCTTT	CASSRDGTEAFF
few	NA	TRBV9	TRBJ1-2	TGTGCCAGCAGCGGACACTACAGGGCCTCAGTTCAGACCCATTATGGCTACACCTTC	CASSGHYRASVQTHYGYTF
NA	TRBD2	TRBV9	TRBJ2-3	TGTGCCAGCAGCGTAGACGGTAGCGGGAGAGTCACGCAGTATTTT	CASSVDGSGRVTQYF
few	NA	TRBV6-6	TRBJ1-3	TGTGCCAGCAGCGACTATGACTCTGGAAACACCATATATTTT	CASSDYDSGNTIYF
NA	NA	TRBV25-1	TRBJ2-7	TGTGCCAGCACCATGGGGCCCTACGAGCAGTACTTC	CASTMGPYEQYF
NA	NA	TRBV2	TRBJ2-4	TGTGCCAGCAGTGAAACCCGGGACAAAAACATTCAGTACTTC	CASSETRDKNIQYF
few	NA	TRBV20-1	TRBJ1-1	TGCAGTGCTAGCGGCAGCCCTCTCGCTGAAGCTTTCTTT	CSASGSPLAEAFF
NA	NA	TRBV29-1	TRBJ2-5	TGCAGCCGACGGGACTGGGATCAAGAGACCCAGTACTTC	CSRRDWDQETQYF
NA	TRBD1	TRBV6-5	TRBJ1-1	TGTGCCAGCAGCGAAACCCCCAGGGGGACTTCGGGAGCTTTCTTT	CASSETPRGTSGAFF
many	TRBD1	TRBV5-8	TRBJ1-5	TGTGCCAGCAGCTTGCGAGGGGGCCCCGAGCATTTT	CASSLRGGPEHF
once	TRBD1	TRBV29-1	TRBJ1-2	TGCAGCGTTGAAGATCAGGCAGGGGGACCCTATGGCTACACCTTC	CSVEDQAGGPYGYTF
NA	NA	TRBV25-1	TRBJ1-6	TGTGCCAGCAGTGAATCCTCGGGGGGTTCACCCCTCCAATTT	CASSESSGGSPLQF
NA	NA	TRBV10-3	TRBJ2-5	TGTGCCATCAGCCCCGAGTCTCGCGGGGTGGAGACCCAGTACTTC	CAISPESRGVETQYF
few	TRBD2	TRBV24-1	TRBJ2-3	TGTGCCACCAGTGATTTGGGGGGAGGGACGACAGATACGCAGTATTTT	CATSDLGGGTTDTQYF
many	NA	TRBV2	TRBJ2-7	TGTGCCAGCAGTACCCCCGCGACAGGGAGGATCCCGTACTTC	CASSTPATGRIPYF
once	TRBD1	TRBV29-1	TRBJ1-5	TGCAGCGGGAGCAGGGGGAACAATCAGCCCCAGCATTTT	CSGSRGNNQPQHF
many	TRBD1	TRBV5-1	TRBJ1-1	TGCGCCAGCAGCCACAACAGGGGTACTGAAGCTTTCTTT	CASSHNRGTEAFF
NA	TRBD1	TRBV10-1	TRBJ1-1	TGCGCCAGCAGTGGATGGGACAGGGATGAAGCTTTCTTT	CASSGWDRDEAFF
NA	NA	TRBV12-3/TRBV12-4	TRBJ1-2	TGTGCCAGCAGTTTTCGGGCAGGGTATGGCTACACCTTC	CASSFRAGYGYTF
NA	NA	TRBV20-1	TRBJ1-5	TGCAGTGGGGAGATGGGTAGCAATCAGCCCCAGCATTTT	CSGEMGSNQPQHF
many	NA	TRBV5-1	TRBJ2-7	TGCGCCAGCAGCCTATTTCCCGACGGAAGCTACGAGCAGTACTTC	CASSLFPDGSYEQYF
many	NA	TRBV6-5	TRBJ1-1	TGTGCCAGCAGTTACTCCGGGGATCGTGAGGCTTTCTTT	CASSYSGDREAFF
many	NA	TRBV2	TRBJ1-1	TGTGCCAGCAGGTCGTATCCTGAAGCTTTCTTT	CASRSYPEAFF
many	TRBD1	TRBV6-5	TRBJ1-2	TGTGCCAGCAGAGACAGGGAGTCAGGCTACACCTTC	CASRDRESGYTF
NA	NA	TRBV19	TRBJ2-7	TGTGCCAGTAGTACCACCGGGACAACCCGCCACGAGCGGTACTTC	CASSTTGTTRHERYF
many	NA	TRBV10-3	TRBJ1-5	TGTGCCATCAGTGAGTACTGGCAGGATAGCAATCAGCCCCAGCATTTT	CAISEYWQDSNQPQHF
few	NA	TRBV6-5	TRBJ1-1	TGTGCCAGCAGTTACTCGCGCTACGGGAGAGGCACTGAAGCTTTCTTT	CASSYSRYGRGTEAFF
few	NA	TRBV7-8	TRBJ2-3	TGTGCCAGCAGCTTAGTGTTGAGTAGGACAGATACGCAGTATTTT	CASSLVLSRTDTQYF
NA	NA	TRBV5-1	TRBJ1-2	TGCGCCAGCAGCTTGGAAGGACAGAACTATGGCTACACCTTC	CASSLEGQNYGYTF
NA	TRBD1	TRBV10-2	TRBJ1-6	TGCGCCAGCAGTGATGGACAGGGCAATTCACCCCTCCACTTT	CASSDGQGNSPLHF
many	NA	TRBV6-5	TRBJ2-6	TGTGCCAGCAGAAGACGGACCATCTCTGGGGCCAACGTCCTGACTTTC	CASRRRTISGANVLTF
many	TRBD1	TRBV11-3	TRBJ2-7	TGTGCCAGCAGCTTTGGACAGGGTCAGCACTACGAGCAGTACTTC	CASSFGQGQHYEQYF
NA	TRBD2	TRBV7-3	TRBJ2-3	TGTGCCAGCAGCGTACTAGCGGGGGTCGCCACTAGCACAGATACGCAGTATTTT	CASSVLAGVATSTDTQYF
few	TRBD2	TRBV7-9	TRBJ2-1	TGTGCCAGCAGCTTACTAGTAACTAGCGACTACAATGAGCAGTTCTTC	CASSLLVTSDYNEQFF
many	TRBD1	TRBV9	TRBJ1-2	TGTGCCAGCAGCGTAGACGGACAGGGCCTCGGCTACACCTTC	CASSVDGQGLGYTF
NA	TRBD1	TRBV2	TRBJ1-5	TGTGCCAGCAGCTCGACAGGGAATAGCAATCAGCCCCAGCATTTT	CASSSTGNSNQPQHF
few	NA	TRBV4-1	TRBJ1-2	TGCGCCAGCAGGTGGGGAGGACAGCGCGGAGGCTACACCTTC	CASRWGGQRGGYTF
NA	TRBD2	TRBV20-1	TRBJ2-3	TGCAGCGCCACTACTTGGGGGCCTGGACTAGCGGTTACAGATACGCAGTATTTT	CSATTWGPGLAVTDTQYF
NA	NA	TRBV24-1	TRBJ2-1	TGTGCCACCGGTGCCAGGAACAAGAATGAGCAGTTCTTC	CATGARNKNEQFF
NA	NA	TRBV6-1	TRBJ2-1	TGTGCCAGCAGTTACGGGGGTGAGCAGTTCTTC	CASSYGGEQFF